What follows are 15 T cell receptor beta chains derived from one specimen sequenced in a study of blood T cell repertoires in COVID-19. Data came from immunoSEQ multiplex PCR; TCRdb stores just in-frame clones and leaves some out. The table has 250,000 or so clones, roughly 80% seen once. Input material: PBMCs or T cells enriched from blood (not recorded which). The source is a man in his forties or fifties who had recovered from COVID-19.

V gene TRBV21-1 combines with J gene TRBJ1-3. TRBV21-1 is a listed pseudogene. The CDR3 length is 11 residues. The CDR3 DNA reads TGTGCCGGGGGGGGTGGAAACACCATATATTTT. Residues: CAGGGGNTIYF.

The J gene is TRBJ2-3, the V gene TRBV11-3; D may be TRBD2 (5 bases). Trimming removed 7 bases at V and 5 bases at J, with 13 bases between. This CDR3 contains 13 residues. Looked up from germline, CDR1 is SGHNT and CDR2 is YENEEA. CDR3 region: CASKAAGEDTQYF. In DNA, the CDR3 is TGTGCCAGCAAAGCGGCAGGAGAAGATACGCAGTATTTT.

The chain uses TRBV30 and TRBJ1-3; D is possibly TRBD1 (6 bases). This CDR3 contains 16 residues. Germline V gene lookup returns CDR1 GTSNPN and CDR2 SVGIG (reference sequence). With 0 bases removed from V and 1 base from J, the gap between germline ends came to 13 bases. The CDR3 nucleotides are TGTGCCTGGAGTGTGTTCGGGGGGCGGTCTGGAAACACCATATATTTT. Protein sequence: CAWSVFGGRSGNTIYF.

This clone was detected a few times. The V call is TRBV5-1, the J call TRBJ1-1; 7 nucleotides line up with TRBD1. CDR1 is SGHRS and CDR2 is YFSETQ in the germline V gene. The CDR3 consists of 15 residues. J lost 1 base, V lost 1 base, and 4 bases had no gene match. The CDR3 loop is CASSLSGTANTEAFF. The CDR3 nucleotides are TGCGCCAGCAGCTTGTCCGGGACAGCGAACACTGAAGCTTTCTTT.

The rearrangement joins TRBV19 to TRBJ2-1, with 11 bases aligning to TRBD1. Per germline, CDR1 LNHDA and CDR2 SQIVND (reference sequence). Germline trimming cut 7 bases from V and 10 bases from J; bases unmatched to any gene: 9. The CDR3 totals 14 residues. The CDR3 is CASIQGQGEGEQFF. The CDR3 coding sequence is TGTGCCAGTATCCAGGGACAGGGGGAGGGGGAGCAGTTCTTC. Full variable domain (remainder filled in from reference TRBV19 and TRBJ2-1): DGGITQSPKYLFRKEGQNVTLSCEQNLNHDAMYWYRQDPGQGLRLIYYSQIVNDFQKGDIAEGYSVSREKKESFPLTVTSAQKNPTAFYLCASIQGQGEGEQFFGPGTRLTVL.

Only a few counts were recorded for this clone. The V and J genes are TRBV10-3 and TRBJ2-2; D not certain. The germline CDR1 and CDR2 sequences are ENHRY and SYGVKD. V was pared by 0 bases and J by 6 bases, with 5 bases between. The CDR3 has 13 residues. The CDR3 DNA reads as TGTGCCATCAGTGAGTCCCCGGCCGGGGAGCTGTTTTTT. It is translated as CAISESPAGELFF.

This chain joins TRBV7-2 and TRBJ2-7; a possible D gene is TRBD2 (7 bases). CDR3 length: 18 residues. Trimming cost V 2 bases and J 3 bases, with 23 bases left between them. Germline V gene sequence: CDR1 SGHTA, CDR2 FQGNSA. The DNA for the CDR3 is TGTGCCAGCAGCTTACGGGGGCTCCGTAGGGACTACCACTACGAGCAGTACTTC. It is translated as CASSLRGLRRDYHYEQYF.

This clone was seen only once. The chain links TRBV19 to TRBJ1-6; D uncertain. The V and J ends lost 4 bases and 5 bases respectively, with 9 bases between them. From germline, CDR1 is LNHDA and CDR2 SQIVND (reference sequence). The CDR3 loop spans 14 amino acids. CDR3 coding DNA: TGTGCCAGTAGTAGTACAGAAAATAATTCACCCCTCCACTTT. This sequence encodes CASSSTENNSPLHF.

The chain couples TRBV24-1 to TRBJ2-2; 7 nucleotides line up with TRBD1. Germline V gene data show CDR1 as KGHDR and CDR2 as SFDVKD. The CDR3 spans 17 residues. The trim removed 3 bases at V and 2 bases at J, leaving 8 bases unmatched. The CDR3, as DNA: TGTGCCACCAGTGATACAGGGGAGTATACTAACACCGGGGAGCTGTTTTTT. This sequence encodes CATSDTGEYTNTGELFF.

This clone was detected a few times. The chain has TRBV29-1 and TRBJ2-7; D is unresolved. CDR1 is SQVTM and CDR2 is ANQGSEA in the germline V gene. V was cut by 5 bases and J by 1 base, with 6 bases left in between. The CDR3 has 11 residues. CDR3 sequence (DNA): TGCAGCGTTCGTTCTTCCTACGAGCAGTACTTC. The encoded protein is CSVRSSYEQYF.

The CDR3 sequence: CASKEGFAMNTEAFF. The CDR3 coding sequence is TGTGCCAGCAAAGAGGGCTTTGCAATGAACACTGAAGCTTTCTTT. The V call is TRBV2, the J call TRBJ1-1; D is ambiguous. The V end was cut by 7 bases, the J end by 0 bases, with 15 bases between. CDR1 and CDR2 (germline): SNHLY, FYNNEI. The CDR3 is made up of 15 amino acids.

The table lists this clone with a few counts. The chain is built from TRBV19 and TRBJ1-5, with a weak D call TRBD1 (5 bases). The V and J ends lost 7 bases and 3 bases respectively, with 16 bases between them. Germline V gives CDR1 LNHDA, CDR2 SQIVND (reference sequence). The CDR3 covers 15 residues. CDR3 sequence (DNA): TGTGCCAGTAATCAGGAAGGGGCTGCCAATCAGCCCCAGCATTTT. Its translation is CASNQEGAANQPQHF.

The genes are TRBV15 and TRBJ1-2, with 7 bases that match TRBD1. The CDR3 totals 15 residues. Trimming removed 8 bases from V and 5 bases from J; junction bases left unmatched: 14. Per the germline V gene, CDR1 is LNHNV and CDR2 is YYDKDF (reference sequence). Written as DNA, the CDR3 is TGTGCCACCCAAGCCCAGGGGGACGCCCGGTATGGCTACACCTTC. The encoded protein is CATQAQGDARYGYTF.

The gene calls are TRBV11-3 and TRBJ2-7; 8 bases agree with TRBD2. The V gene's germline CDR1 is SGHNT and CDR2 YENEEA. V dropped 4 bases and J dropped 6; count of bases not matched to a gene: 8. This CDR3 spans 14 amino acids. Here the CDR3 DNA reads TGTGCCAGCAGCTCAACTAGCGGCCCTGGCGAGCAGTACTTC. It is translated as CASSSTSGPGEQYF.

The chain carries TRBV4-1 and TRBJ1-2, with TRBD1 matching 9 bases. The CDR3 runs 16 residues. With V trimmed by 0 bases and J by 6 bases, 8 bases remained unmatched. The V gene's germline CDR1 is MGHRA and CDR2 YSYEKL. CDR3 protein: CASSQDLRTGGNGYTF. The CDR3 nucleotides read TGCGCCAGCAGCCAAGATCTTAGAACAGGGGGCAATGGCTACACCTTC.